Below are 22 T cell receptor beta chains sequenced from a single sample in a study of blood T cell repertoires in COVID-19. Here immunoSEQ multiplex PCR was the method, and the copy in TCRdb shows in-frame clones only, minus some. The repertoire holds under 60,000 clones, with roughly 87% as singletons. What was sequenced was peripheral blood. The receptors shown here come from a human donor with acute or convalescent COVID-19. The donor label of this sample is uncertain.

The chain recombines TRBV7-2 with TRBJ2-3; 11 positions match TRBD1. The CDR3 consists of 14 residues. CDR1 and CDR2 (germline): SGHTA, FQGNSA. With 5 bases clipped from V and 4 bases from J, the junction kept 2 bases outside the gene matches. CDR3 coding DNA: TGTGCCAGCAGCCAGGGACAGGGGGCAGATACGCAGTATTTT. Translation: CASSQGQGADTQYF.

The V call is TRBV29-1, the J call TRBJ2-5; D unresolved. The CDR3 is 15 residues long. CDR1 SQVTM and CDR2 ANQGSEA come from the germline V gene. V was shortened by 2 bases and J by 0 bases, with 13 bases between the two germline ends. For the CDR3, the DNA is TGCAGCGTTGAATTCGGGTTTGAGGACCAAGAGACCCAGTACTTC. Protein product: CSVEFGFEDQETQYF.

V is TRBV11-3 and J is TRBJ2-3; the match to TRBD1 covers 7 bases. V lost 6 bases, J lost 4 bases, and 7 bases stayed unmatched. CDR1 and CDR2 (germline): SGHNT, YENEEA. The CDR3 is 14 amino acids. The CDR3: CASSKNRGADTQYF. CDR3 in DNA: TGTGCCAGCAGTAAGAACAGGGGCGCAGATACGCAGTATTTT.

The gene calls are TRBV7-3 and TRBJ2-3; weak D call: TRBD2 (6 bases). The CDR3 covers 15 residues. V was pared by 0 bases and J by 1 base, with 8 bases between. Germline values: CDR1 SGHTA, CDR2 FQGTGA. The CDR3: CASSLTGGRTDTQYF. In DNA form, the CDR3 reads TGTGCCAGCAGCTTAACGGGGGGACGCACAGATACGCAGTATTTT.

The rearrangement joins TRBV5-1 to TRBJ2-2, with 10 bases fitting TRBD2. The CDR3 sequence is 20 residues long. In germline, CDR1 is SGHRS, CDR2 YFSETQ. Unmatched junction bases numbered 11, after V lost 0 bases and J lost 0 bases. The CDR3 nucleotides are TGCGCCAGCAGCTTGGACTTGTATAGCGGGGGGACCGCGAACACCGGGGAGCTGTTTTTT. It translates to CASSLDLYSGGTANTGELFF.

This clone was seen a handful of times. The chain employs TRBV4-1 and TRBJ2-7; D possibly corresponds to TRBD2 (5 bases). Per germline, CDR1 MGHRA and CDR2 YSYEKL. Between the trimmed V and J ends, which lost 3 bases and 5 bases, there was a span of 20 bases. CDR3 length: 16 residues. In nucleotides, the CDR3 is TGCGCCAGCAGCCAGGGGTTCGGACCAGGAGGAGACGAGCAGTACTTC. Translation: CASSQGFGPGGDEQYF.

This clone has just one count. This chain uses TRBV7-2 with TRBJ2-1; D remains unclear. Trimming stripped 6 bases from V and 8 bases from J, with 17 bases between. Germline CDR1 is SGHTA and CDR2 is FQGNSA. This CDR3 is built from 14 residues. The CDR3 is CASRPTPGGYEQFF. In DNA, the CDR3 is TGTGCCAGCAGACCCACCCCCGGCGGATATGAGCAGTTCTTC.

This rearrangement joins TRBV11-2 to TRBJ2-7; possible D gene TRBD2, 5 bases. Germline V gene lookup returns CDR1 SGHAT and CDR2 FQNNGV. V shed 5 bases and J shed 3 bases, with 11 bases lying between them. There are 13 residues in the CDR3. The CDR3 region is CASSATGIYEQYV. The CDR3 coding sequence is TGTGCCAGCAGCGCCACGGGAATCTACGAGCAGTACGTC.

The V gene is TRBV28, the J gene TRBJ1-2, with D unclear. This CDR3 contains 15 residues. Looked up from germline, CDR1 is MDHEN and CDR2 is SYDVKM. Trimming shortened V by 6 bases and J by 3 bases, and 17 bases separated the two germline ends. The CDR3 DNA follows: TGTGCCAGCAGGAGGGATTTGGGATCTGACTATGGCTACACCTTC. Its protein product is CASRRDLGSDYGYTF.

J is TRBJ2-7 and V is TRBV5-1; TRBD2 agrees at 7 bases. This CDR3 has 16 amino acids. Germline loops: CDR1 SGHRS, CDR2 YFSETQ. J was trimmed by 4 bases and V by 0 bases; bases with no gene match: 10. CDR3 in amino acids: CASSLAGLAEGYEQYF. DNA of the CDR3: TGCGCCAGCAGCTTGGCCGGTCTAGCGGAAGGATACGAGCAGTACTTC.

This chain links TRBV2 with TRBJ2-7; 8 bases are shared with TRBD1. With V trimmed by 4 bases and J by 3 bases, 11 bases remained unmatched. The CDR3 is 16 amino acids. The germline V gene encodes CDR1 SNHLY and CDR2 FYNNEI. The CDR3 region is CASSVGTGYLGYEQYF. In DNA, the CDR3 is TGTGCCAGCAGTGTAGGGACAGGATATCTCGGCTACGAGCAGTACTTC.

The V call is TRBV7-8, the J call TRBJ2-1; D is uncertain. Per germline, CDR1 SGHVS and CDR2 FQNEAQ. The CDR3 loop spans 13 amino acids. Between the trimmed V and J ends, which lost 6 bases and 9 bases, there was a span of 15 bases. The CDR3 reads CASSLQYELEQFF. The CDR3 coding sequence is TGTGCCAGCAGTTTACAATACGAACTTGAGCAGTTCTTC. The whole variable domain, filled in from reference TRBV7-8 and TRBJ2-1, reads GAGVSQSPRYKVAKRGQDVALRCDPISGHVSLFWYQQALGQGPEFLTYFQNEAQLDKSGLPSDRFFAERPEGSVSTLKIQRTQQEDSAVYLCASSLQYELEQFFGPGTRLTVL.

This clone was detected only a few times. J is TRBJ1-1 and V is TRBV3-1 (or the pseudogene TRBV3-2); D unresolved. Deletions cut 4 bases from V and 4 bases from J, with 13 bases between. The CDR3 covers 14 residues. Germline-derived CDR1 and CDR2 are LGHDT and YNNKEL (reference sequence). CDR3 sequence (DNA): TGTGCCAGCAGCCCATTCAGTGGTTTCACTGAAGCTTTCTTT. This translates into CASSPFSGFTEAFF.

The V gene is TRBV18, the J gene TRBJ1-1; D is perhaps TRBD1 (6 bases). This CDR3 is built from 14 residues. Trimming took 2 bases from V and 5 from J, leaving 12 bases between them. Germline CDR1 is KGHSH and CDR2 is LQKENI. The CDR3, as DNA: TGTGCCAGCTCACCAAATGCAGGGGAAACTGAAGCTTTCTTT. Residues: CASSPNAGETEAFF.

This rearrangement joins TRBV5-4 to TRBJ2-7; 8 nucleotides match TRBD2. This CDR3 has 16 amino acids. Germline CDR1 and CDR2: SGHNT and YYREEE (reference sequence). The V gene end was trimmed by 4 bases and the J gene end by 4 bases; junction bases not matched to a gene: 13. This CDR3 reads CASSQGGAGVRYEQYF. The CDR3 region has the DNA TGTGCCAGCAGCCAAGGGGGAGCGGGAGTTCGGTACGAGCAGTACTTC.

The rearrangement uses TRBV27 and TRBJ1-5; 7 positions agree with TRBD1. With V trimmed by 5 bases and J by 0 bases, 10 bases remained unmatched. Per the germline V gene, CDR1 is MNHEY and CDR2 is SMNVEV (reference sequence). The CDR3 spans 17 residues. CDR3 nucleotides: TGTGCCAGCAGTCCCACCCCAGGGGGAAATAGCAATCAGCCCCAGCATTTT. Amino acids: CASSPTPGGNSNQPQHF.

The chain has TRBV5-4 and TRBJ2-2; possibly TRBD1 for D (6 bases). CDR3 length: 17 residues. Germline values: CDR1 SGHNT, CDR2 YYREEE (reference sequence). Trimming stripped 2 bases from V and 1 base from J, with 15 bases between. In nucleotides, the CDR3 is TGTGCCAGCAGCTTAGGACCGCGCAGGGGGAACACCGGGGAGCTGTTTTTT. Translated, it gives CASSLGPRRGNTGELFF.

This clone was recorded only once. The chain couples TRBV29-1 to TRBJ1-1; 12 nucleotides line up with TRBD1. Germline values: CDR1 SQVTM, CDR2 ANQGSEA. Losses at the gene ends were 6 bases for V and 0 bases for J; bases not matched to a gene: 5. The CDR3 runs 15 residues. CDR3 in DNA: TGCAGCGTAGGGACAGGGGGCAGTATGAACACTGAAGCTTTCTTT. Residues: CSVGTGGSMNTEAFF.

In this sample, this clone turned up a few times. V gene TRBV15 combines with J gene TRBJ2-5; D remains unclear. This CDR3 region has 13 residues. V was shortened by 0 bases and J by 5 bases, with 7 bases between the two germline ends. CDR1 LNHNV and CDR2 YYDKDF come from the germline V gene (reference sequence). The CDR3 here is CATSRDASETQYF. CDR3 coding DNA: TGTGCCACCAGCAGAGATGCGAGCGAGACCCAGTACTTC. Together with reference TRBV15 and TRBJ2-5, the CDR3 gives the full variable domain: DAMVIQNPRYQVTQFGKPVTLSCSQTLNHNVMYWYQQKSSQAPKLLFHYYDKDFNNEADTPDNFQSRRPNTSFCFLDIRSPGLGDTAMYLCATSRDASETQYFGPGTRLLVL.

The chain links TRBV10-3 to TRBJ2-1, with D tentatively TRBD2 (5 bases). CDR3 length: 15 amino acids. Trimming cost V 0 bases and J 5 bases, with 11 bases left between them. Germline CDR1 ENHRY, CDR2 SYGVKD. CDR3 sequence reads: CAISESATTNNEQFF. CDR3 nucleotide sequence: TGTGCCATCAGTGAGTCCGCGACTACGAACAATGAGCAGTTCTTC.

The chain couples TRBV7-9 to TRBJ1-2; no reliable D call. The CDR3 runs to 11 residues. Germline V lookup: CDR1 SEHNR, CDR2 FQNEAQ (reference sequence). Trimming took 5 bases from V and 8 from J, leaving 9 bases between them. The CDR3, as DNA: TGTGCCAGCAGCCGGGGTTTGGGCTACACCTTC. Protein: CASSRGLGYTF.

In its sample, this clone was seen once. The chain has TRBV5-6 and TRBJ2-7, with a possible D match to TRBD1 (6 bases). Between the trimmed V and J ends, which lost 3 bases and 2 bases, there was a span of 12 bases. Germline V lookup: CDR1 SGHDT, CDR2 YYEEEE. The CDR3 has 14 residues. The CDR3 nucleotides read TGTGCCAGCAGCTCGTTGGCAGGGGCCTACGAGCAGTACTTC. Its translation is CASSSLAGAYEQYF.